The 2 T cell receptor beta chains in this list originate from one sample, sequenced in a study of shared clonotypes between healthy human individuals. Here immunoSEQ multiplex PCR was the method, and the copy in TCRdb shows in-frame clones only, minus some. The sample gives roughly 2.5 million clones, around nine tenths of which show up once; more than 0.12% is in the top ten. The sequenced sample was naive CD4+ T cells sorted from blood. Subset given: CD45RA+ positively selected. The receptors stem from a young man in good health.

This clone was counted between two and nine times. The chain has TRBV18 and TRBJ1-5; perhaps TRBD1 as D (5 bases). The CDR3 runs 15 residues. The ends were cut back, 2 bases at V and 3 bases at J, with 11 bases in the middle. The germline gives CDR1 KGHSH, CDR2 LQKENI. CDR3 in amino acids: CASSPTQGNNQPQHF. Here the CDR3 DNA reads TGTGCCAGCTCACCAACCCAGGGAAACAATCAGCCCCAGCATTTT. Based on the CDR3 plus reference TRBV18 and TRBJ1-5, the full variable domain is NAGVMQNPRHLVRRRGQEARLRCSPMKGHSHVYWYRQLPEEGLKFMVYLQKENIIDESGMPKERFSAEFPKEGPSILRIQQVVRGDSAAYFCASSPTQGNNQPQHFGDGTRLSIL.

This rearrangement joins TRBV7-8 to TRBJ2-7, with TRBD1 as a possible D gene (5 bases). V was shortened by 1 base and J by 3 bases, with 10 bases between the two germline ends. Germline loops: CDR1 SGHVS, CDR2 FQNEAQ. The length of the CDR3 is 14 residues. The CDR3 nucleotides read TGTGCCAGCAGCTTAGACAGGAACAGCTACGAGCAGTACTTC. It encodes CASSLDRNSYEQYF.